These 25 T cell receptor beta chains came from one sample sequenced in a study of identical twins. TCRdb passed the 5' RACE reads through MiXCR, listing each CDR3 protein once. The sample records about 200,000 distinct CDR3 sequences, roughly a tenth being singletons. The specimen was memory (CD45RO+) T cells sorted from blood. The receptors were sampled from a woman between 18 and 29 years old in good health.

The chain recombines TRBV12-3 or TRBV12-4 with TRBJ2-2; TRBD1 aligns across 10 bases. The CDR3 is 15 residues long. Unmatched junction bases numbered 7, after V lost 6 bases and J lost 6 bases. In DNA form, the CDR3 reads TGTGCCAGCAGCAAATCGACAGGGGGCGCCGGGGAGCTGTTTTTT. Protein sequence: CASSKSTGGAGELFF.

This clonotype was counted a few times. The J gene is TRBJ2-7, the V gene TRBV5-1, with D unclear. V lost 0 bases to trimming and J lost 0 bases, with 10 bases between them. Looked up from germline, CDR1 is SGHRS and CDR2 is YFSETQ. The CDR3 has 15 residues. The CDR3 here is CASSLERLDSYEQYF. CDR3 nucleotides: TGCGCCAGCAGCTTGGAGCGCCTCGACTCCTACGAGCAGTACTTC.

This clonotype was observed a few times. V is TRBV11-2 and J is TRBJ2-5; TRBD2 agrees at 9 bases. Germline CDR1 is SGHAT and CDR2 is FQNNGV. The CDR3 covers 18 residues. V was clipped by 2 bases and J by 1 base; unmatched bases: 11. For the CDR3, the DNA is TGTGCCAGCAGCTTAACAAACTACCTAGCGGGGCTCCAAGAGACCCAGTACTTC. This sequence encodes CASSLTNYLAGLQETQYF.

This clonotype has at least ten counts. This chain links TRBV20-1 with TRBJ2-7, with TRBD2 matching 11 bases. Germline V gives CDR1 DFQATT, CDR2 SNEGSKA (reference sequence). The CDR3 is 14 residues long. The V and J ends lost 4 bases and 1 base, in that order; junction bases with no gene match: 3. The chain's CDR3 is CSATTSGKSYEQYF. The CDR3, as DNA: TGCAGTGCTACGACTAGCGGGAAATCCTACGAGCAGTACTTC.

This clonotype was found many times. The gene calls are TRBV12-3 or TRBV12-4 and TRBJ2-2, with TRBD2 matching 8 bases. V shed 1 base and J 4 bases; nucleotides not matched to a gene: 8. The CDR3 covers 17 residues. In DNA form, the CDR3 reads TGTGCCAGCAGTTTAGGGCGGGGGGATCTGGGCACCGGGGAGCTGTTTTTT. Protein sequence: CASSLGRGDLGTGELFF.

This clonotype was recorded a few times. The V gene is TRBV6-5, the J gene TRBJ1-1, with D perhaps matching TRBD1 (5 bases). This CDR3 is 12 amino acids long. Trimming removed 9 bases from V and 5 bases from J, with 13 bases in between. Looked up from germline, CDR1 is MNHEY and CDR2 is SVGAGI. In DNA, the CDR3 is TGTGCCAGTGAGGGTGGGGCGACTGAAGCTTTCTTT. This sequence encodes CASEGGATEAFF.

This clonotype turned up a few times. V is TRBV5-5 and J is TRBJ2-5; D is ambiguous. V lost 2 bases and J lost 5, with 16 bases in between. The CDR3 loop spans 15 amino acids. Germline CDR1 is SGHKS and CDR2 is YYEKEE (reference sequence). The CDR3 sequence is CASSLGSASRETQYF. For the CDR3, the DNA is TGTGCCAGCAGCTTAGGCTCTGCGTCGCGGGAGACCCAGTACTTC.

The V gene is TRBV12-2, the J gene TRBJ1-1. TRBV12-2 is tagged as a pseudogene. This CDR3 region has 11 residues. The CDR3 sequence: CASRLYTEAFF. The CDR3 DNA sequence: TGTGCAAGTCGCTTATACACTGAAGCTTTCTTT.

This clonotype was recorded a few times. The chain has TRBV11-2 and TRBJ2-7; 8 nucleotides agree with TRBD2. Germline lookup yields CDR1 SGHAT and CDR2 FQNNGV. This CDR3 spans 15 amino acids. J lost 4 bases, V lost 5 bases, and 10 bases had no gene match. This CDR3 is CASSQSGLGTYEQYF. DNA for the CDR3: TGTGCCAGCAGCCAGTCGGGACTAGGGACGTACGAGCAGTACTTC.

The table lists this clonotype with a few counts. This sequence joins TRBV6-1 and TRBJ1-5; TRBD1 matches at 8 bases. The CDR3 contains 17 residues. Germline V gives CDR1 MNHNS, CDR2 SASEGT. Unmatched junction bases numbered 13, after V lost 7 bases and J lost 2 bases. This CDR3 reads CASKEIRPDRGNQPQHF. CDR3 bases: TGTGCCAGCAAAGAAATAAGGCCGGACAGGGGCAATCAGCCCCAGCATTTT.

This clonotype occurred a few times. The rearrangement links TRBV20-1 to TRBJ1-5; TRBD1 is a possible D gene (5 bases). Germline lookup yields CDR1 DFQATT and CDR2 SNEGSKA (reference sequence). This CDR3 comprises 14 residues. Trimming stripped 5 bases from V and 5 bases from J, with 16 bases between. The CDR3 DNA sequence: TGCAGTGCTGCGGGGCCCGCAGACGATCAGCCCCAGCATTTT. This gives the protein CSAAGPADDQPQHF.

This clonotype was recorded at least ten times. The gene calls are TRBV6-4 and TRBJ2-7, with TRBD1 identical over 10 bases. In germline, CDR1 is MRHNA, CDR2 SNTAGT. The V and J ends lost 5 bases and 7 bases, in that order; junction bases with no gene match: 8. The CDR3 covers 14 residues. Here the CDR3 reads CASSPGTGVEEQYF. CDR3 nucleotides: TGTGCCAGCAGTCCCGGGACAGGGGTGGAGGAGCAGTACTTC.

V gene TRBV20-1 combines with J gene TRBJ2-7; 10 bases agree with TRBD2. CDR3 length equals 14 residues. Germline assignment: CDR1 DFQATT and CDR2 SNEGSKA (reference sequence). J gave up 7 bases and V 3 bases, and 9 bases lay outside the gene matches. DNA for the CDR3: TGCAGTGCTAGCCGGGCTAGCGGGAGTAGGGAGCAGTACTTC. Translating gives CSASRASGSREQYF.

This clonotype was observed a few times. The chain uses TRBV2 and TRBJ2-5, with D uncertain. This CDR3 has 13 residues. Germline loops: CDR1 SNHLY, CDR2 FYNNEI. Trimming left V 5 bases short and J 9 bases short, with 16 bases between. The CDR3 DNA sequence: TGTGCCAGCAGTCCTGGGCCCATCGGGCCCCAGTACTTC. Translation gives CASSPGPIGPQYF.

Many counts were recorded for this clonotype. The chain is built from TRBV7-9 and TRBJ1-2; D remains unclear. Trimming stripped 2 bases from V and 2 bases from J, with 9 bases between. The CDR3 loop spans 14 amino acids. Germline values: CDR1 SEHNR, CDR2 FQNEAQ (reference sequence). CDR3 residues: CASSLRAGNYGYTF. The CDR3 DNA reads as TGTGCCAGCAGCTTAAGAGCTGGCAACTATGGCTACACCTTC.

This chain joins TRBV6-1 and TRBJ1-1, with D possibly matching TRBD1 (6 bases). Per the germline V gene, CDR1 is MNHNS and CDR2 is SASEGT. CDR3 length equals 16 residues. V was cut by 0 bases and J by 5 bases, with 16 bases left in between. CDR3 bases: TGTGCCAGCAGTGAAGCTTCTGGAGGGGGTGGGACTGAAGCTTTCTTT. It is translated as CASSEASGGGGTEAFF.

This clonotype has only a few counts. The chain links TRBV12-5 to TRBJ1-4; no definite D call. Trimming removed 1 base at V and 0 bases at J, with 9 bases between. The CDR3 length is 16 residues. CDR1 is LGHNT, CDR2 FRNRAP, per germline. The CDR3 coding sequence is TGTGCTAGTGGTTTGGGCCTTACAGCAACTAATGAAAAACTGTTTTTT. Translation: CASGLGLTATNEKLFF.

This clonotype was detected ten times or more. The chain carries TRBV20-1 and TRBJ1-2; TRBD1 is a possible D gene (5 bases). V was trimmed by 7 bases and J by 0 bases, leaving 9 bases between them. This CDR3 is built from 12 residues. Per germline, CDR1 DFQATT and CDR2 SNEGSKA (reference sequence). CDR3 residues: CSGLTANYGYTF. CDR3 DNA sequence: TGCAGTGGGTTGACAGCTAACTATGGCTACACCTTC.

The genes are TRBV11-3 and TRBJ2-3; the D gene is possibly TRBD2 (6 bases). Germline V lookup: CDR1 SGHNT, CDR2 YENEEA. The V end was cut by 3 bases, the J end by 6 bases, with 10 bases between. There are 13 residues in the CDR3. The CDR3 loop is CASSFTGGDTQYF. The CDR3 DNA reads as TGTGCCAGCAGCTTTACTGGGGGGGATACGCAGTATTTT.

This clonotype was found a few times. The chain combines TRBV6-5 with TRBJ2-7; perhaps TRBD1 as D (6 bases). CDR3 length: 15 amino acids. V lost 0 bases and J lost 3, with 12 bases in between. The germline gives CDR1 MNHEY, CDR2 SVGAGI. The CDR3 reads CASSYSRQADYEQYF. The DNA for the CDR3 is TGTGCCAGCAGTTACTCCCGACAGGCCGACTACGAGCAGTACTTC.

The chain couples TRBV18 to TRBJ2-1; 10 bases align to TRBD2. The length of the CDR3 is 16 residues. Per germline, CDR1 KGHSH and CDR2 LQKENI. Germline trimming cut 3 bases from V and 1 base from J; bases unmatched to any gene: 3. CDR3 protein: CASSPSGGRSYNEQFF. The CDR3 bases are TGTGCCAGCTCACCTAGCGGGGGGCGGTCCTACAATGAGCAGTTCTTC. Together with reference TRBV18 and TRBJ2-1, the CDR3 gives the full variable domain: NAGVMQNPRHLVRRRGQEARLRCSPMKGHSHVYWYRQLPEEGLKFMVYLQKENIIDESGMPKERFSAEFPKEGPSILRIQQVVRGDSAAYFCASSPSGGRSYNEQFFGPGTRLTVL.

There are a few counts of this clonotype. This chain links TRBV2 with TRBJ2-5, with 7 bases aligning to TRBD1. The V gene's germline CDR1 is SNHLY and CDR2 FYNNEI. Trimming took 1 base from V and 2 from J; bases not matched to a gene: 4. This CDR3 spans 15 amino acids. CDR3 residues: CASSEETGFQETQYF. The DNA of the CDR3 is TGTGCCAGCAGTGAAGAGACAGGGTTTCAAGAGACCCAGTACTTC.

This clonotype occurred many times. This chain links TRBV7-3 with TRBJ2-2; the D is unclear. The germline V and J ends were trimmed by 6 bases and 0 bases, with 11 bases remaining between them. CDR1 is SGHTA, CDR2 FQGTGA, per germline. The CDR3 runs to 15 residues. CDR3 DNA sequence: TGTGCCAGCAGTCGGTGGGATTCGAACACCGGGGAGCTGTTTTTT. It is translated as CASSRWDSNTGELFF.

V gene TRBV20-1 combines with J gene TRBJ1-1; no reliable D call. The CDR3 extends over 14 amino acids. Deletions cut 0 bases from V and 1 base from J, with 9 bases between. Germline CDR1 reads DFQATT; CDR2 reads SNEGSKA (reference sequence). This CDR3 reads CSARESRKNTEAFF. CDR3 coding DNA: TGCAGTGCTAGAGAGTCCCGCAAGAACACTGAAGCTTTCTTT.

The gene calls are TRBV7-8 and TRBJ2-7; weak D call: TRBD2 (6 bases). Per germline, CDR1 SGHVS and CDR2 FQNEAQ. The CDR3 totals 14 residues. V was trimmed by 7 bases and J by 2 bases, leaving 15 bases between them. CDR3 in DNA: TGTGCCAGCACCTCAGGGCTAGCGCCCTACGAGCAGTACTTC. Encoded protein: CASTSGLAPYEQYF. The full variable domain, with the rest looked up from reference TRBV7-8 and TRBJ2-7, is GAGVSQSPRYKVAKRGQDVALRCDPISGHVSLFWYQQALGQGPEFLTYFQNEAQLDKSGLPSDRFFAERPEGSVSTLKIQRTQQEDSAVYLCASTSGLAPYEQYFGPGTRLTVT.